This TCR beta chain is drawn from a study of control samples from healthy donors and cancer patients. This clone was counted once. Data came from immunoSEQ multiplex PCR; TCRdb stores just in-frame clones and leaves some out. The sample has about 120,000 clones, approximately 92% seen once. The specimen sequenced was PBMCs. The TCR was taken from a woman in her 50s with colorectal cancer.

The CDR3 DNA follows: TGTGCCAGCAGCTTTGGACAGGCCGGTCGAGGGAACACCATATATTTT. Protein product: CASSFGQAGRGNTIYF. This sequence joins TRBV7-9 and TRBJ1-3; 7 bases match TRBD1. This CDR3 comprises 16 residues. Trimming took 3 bases from V and 7 from J; bases not matched to a gene: 12. Germline CDR1 is SEHNR and CDR2 is FQNEAQ (reference sequence).